The clone carrying this T cell receptor (beta chain) was seen a few times. There are 16 residues in the CDR3. Germline CDR1 reads SEHNR; CDR2 reads FQNEAQ (reference sequence). Trimming shortened V by 3 bases and J by 6 bases, and 20 bases separated the two germline ends. The sample originates from a study of cytomegalovirus exposure and HLA in healthy donors. PCR was performed using 60 Vbeta and 13 Jbeta primers. Sequencing used immunoSEQ multiplex PCR; TCRdb keeps in-frame clones, though not all of them. Among under 150,000 clones listed, about 78% were seen once. Material for sequencing was PBMCs. The clonotype originates from a man younger than 35 in good health and CMV-seronegative. The J gene is TRBJ1-1, the V gene TRBV7-9, with a weak D call TRBD1 (6 bases). CDR3 residues: CASSFGGGVEYPEAFF. CDR3 bases: TGTGCCAGCAGCTTTGGGGGGGGCGTAGAGTACCCTGAAGCTTTCTTT.